The TCR beta chain under discussion was sequenced for a study of T cells after posttransplantation cyclophosphamide. Overall study findings and caveats: TRB clonality was highly associated with recipient CMV seropositivity and reactivation. Later blood repertoires were often dominated by clones from the donor CD8+ memory compartment. Tissue-infiltrating T cells from skin or gut overlapped little with blood T cells.

A marrow graft followed busulfan-fludarabine conditioning, with cyclophosphamide on days +3 and +4. The data were produced by immunoSEQ multiplex PCR, yet TCRdb's version contains in-frame clones alone and is incomplete. The table includes about 22,000 clones, about 90% detected once. Note on this clone: Its antigen remains unidentified.

This sequence originates from a female patient aged 30-39 years who received an allogeneic stem cell transplant from an unrelated donor, was CMV-positive, and had no GVHD. Some T cells could come from the graft donor. Sequencing used PBMCs, obtained after allogeneic stem cell transplant with posttransplant cyclophosphamide.

The CDR3 loop reads CASSLRGAFNEQFF. The CDR3 bases are TGTGCCAGTAGTCTGCGGGGGGCCTTCAATGAGCAGTTCTTC. This chain joins TRBV19 and TRBJ2-1; 8 nucleotides align to TRBD2. Germline V lookup: CDR1 LNHDA, CDR2 SQIVND (reference sequence). Germline trimming cut 5 bases from V and 6 bases from J; bases unmatched to any gene: 6. The CDR3 is made up of 14 amino acids.